The T cell receptor (beta chain) described here comes from a study of vaccination and CD4 T cells after COVID-19. Study details: Cultures designated as controls were supplied with a CEFX pool, an HIV-1 Nef pool, or no peptide.

This clonotype was detected a few times. No antigen is known for it. The V end was cut by 0 bases, the J end by 8 bases, with 13 bases between. This CDR3 has 14 residues. Germline CDR1 reads KGHSH; CDR2 reads LQKENI. Treatment reported: roughly ten-day PBMC culture with coronavirus spike peptide pools or control peptides (ViraFEST assay). Medium was half-exchanged with fresh IL-2 medium on days 3 and 7. The Oncomine TCR Beta short-read assay was applied to DNA of cultured CD4+ T cells. TCRdb recomputed calls from the PCR reads with MiXCR, one row per CDR3 protein. This sample has about 20,000 distinct CDR3 sequences, with 45% to 60% found just once.

The sequence came from a human donor who had recovered from COVID-19. The J gene is TRBJ1-2, the V gene TRBV18; D possibly corresponds to TRBD1 (5 bases). The sequenced material came from CD4+ T cells from blood, cultured in vitro. CDR3 sequence: CASSPPGGDFGYTF. Here the CDR3 DNA reads TGTGCCAGCTCACCACCGGGGGGGGATTTCGGCTACACCTTC.